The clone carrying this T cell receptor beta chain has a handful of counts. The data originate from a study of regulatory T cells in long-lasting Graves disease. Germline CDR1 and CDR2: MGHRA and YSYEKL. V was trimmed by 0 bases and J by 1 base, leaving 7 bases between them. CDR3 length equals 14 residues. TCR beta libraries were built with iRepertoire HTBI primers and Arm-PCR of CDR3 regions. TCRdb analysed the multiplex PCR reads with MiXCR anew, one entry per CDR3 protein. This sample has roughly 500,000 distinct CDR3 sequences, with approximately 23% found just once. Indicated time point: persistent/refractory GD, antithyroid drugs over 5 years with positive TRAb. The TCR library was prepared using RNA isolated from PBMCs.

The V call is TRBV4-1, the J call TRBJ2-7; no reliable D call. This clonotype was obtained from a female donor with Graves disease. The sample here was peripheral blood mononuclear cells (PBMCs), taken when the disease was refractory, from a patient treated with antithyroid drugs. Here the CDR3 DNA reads TGCGCCAGCAGCCAAGATCCCCAGTCCTACGAGCAGTACTTC. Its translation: CASSQDPQSYEQYF.